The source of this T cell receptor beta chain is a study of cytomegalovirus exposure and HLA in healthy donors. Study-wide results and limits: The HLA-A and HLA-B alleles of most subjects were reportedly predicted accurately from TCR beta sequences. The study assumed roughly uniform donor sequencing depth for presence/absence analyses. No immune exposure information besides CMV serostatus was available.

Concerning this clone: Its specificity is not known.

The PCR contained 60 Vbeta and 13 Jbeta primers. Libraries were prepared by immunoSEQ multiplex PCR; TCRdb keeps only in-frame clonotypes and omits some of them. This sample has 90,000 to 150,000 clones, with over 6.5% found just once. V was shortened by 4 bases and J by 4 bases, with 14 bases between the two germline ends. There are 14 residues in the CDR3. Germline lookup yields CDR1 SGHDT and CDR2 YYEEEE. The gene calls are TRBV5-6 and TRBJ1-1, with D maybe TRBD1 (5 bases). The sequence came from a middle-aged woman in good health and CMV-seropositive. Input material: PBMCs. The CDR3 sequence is CASSPRRASTEAFF. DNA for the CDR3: TGTGCCAGCAGCCCCCGCAGGGCGAGCACTGAAGCTTTCTTT.